This T cell receptor (beta chain) was found in a study of cytomegalovirus exposure and HLA in healthy donors. Overall study: Within the Caucasian-associated ancestry cluster were roughly 82% of the roughly 400 genotyped donors. General study points: Most sequenced TCRs were rare (though some public TCRs occurred in many donors). Later analysis demonstrated an association between a missense DCLRE1C variant and TCR beta V- and J-gene trimming.

The CDR3 length is 14 residues. The V end lost 4 bases, the J end lost 2 bases, and 10 bases lay between the germline ends. Germline CDR1 reads LNHNV; CDR2 reads YYDKDF (reference sequence). Of note for this clone: As yet, its antigen is unknown.

PCR primers comprised 60 Vbeta and 13 Jbeta primers. Assay: immunoSEQ multiplex PCR; the TCRdb copy retains only in-frame clones and omits some. The table records approximately 150,000 clones, 80% to 90% of them present only once. Sequencing was carried out using PBMCs. The rearrangement joins TRBV15 to TRBJ2-3; D possibly corresponds to TRBD2 (6 bases). This clonotype originated in a woman younger than 30 in good health and CMV-seropositive. CDR3 nucleotide sequence: TGTGCCACCAGCATTGCGGGGTACACAGATACGCAGTATTTT. Residues: CATSIAGYTDTQYF.